The clone carrying this TCR beta chain was recorded at least ten times. Its antigen remains unknown. CDR3 size: 16 residues. V lost 3 bases and J 5 bases, leaving 15 bases between the germline ends. The germline V gene encodes CDR1 SGHRS and CDR2 YFSETQ. Amplification of TCR beta CDR3 regions was performed using RNA transcripts as template. The study used the HTBI primer set for a first-round RT-PCR of the TCR CDR3. TCRdb re-derived calls from the multiplex PCR reads in MiXCR, one entry per CDR3 protein. The sample has fewer than 750,000 distinct CDR3 sequences; around 46% are singletons. This sample is drawn from a study of T cells in Graves' hyperthyroidism and ophthalmopathy. Together with thyroid ultrasound, orbital computed tomography, serum thyroxine and TRAb, clinical symptoms were used for diagnoses. Study results and caveats: Blood shared most expanded thyroid clonotypes above 0.001. Ophthalmopathy, as predicted by the model, came a median 6.5 months after the prediction. A 13 V-J model separated ophthalmopathy from stable hyperthyroidism.

The clonotype was recovered from a woman younger than 35 with Graves' hyperthyroidism. The specimen sequenced was peripheral blood or thyroid tissue (not recorded which). The chain combines TRBV5-1 with TRBJ1-6, with D possibly matching TRBD1 (6 bases). DNA for the CDR3: TGCGCCAGCAGCTCTGGTGCCAGGGGTAATAATTCACCCCTCCACTTT. Translation gives CASSSGARGNNSPLHF.